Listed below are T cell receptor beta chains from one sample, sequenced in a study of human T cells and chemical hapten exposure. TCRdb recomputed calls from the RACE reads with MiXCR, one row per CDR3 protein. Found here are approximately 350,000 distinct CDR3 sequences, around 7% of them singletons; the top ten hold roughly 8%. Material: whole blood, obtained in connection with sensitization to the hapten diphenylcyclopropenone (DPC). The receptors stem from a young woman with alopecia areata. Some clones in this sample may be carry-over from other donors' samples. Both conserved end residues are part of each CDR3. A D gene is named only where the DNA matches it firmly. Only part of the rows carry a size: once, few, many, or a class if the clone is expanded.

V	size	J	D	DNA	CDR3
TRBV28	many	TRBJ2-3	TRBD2	TGTGCCAGCAGTTTCGAGACTAGCGGAGAAAGCACAGATACGCAGTATTTT	CASSFETSGESTDTQYF
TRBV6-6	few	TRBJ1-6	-	TGTGCCAGCAGTTTACAGGCGAATGGTTCACCCCTCCACTTT	CASSLQANGSPLHF
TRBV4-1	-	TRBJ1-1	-	TGCGCCAGCAGCCATGGACGGACCATGAACACTGAAGCTTTCTTT	CASSHGRTMNTEAFF
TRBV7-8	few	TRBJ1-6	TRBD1	TGTGCCAGCAGTTTGCAGGCCGGACAGGGGGGTTCACCCCTCCACTTT	CASSLQAGQGGSPLHF
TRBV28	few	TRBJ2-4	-	TGTGCCAGCGGAGAAGGAACGTTGCGGGATAACATTCAGTACTTC	CASGEGTLRDNIQYF
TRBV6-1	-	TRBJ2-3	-	TGTGCCAGCACGACAGGCCCTAGCACAGATACGCAGTATTTT	CASTTGPSTDTQYF
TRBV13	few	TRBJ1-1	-	TGTGCCAGCAGAGGCGGGGCCGGTCCTGAAGCTTTCTTT	CASRGGAGPEAFF
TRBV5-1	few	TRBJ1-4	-	TGCGCCAGCAGCCAGAACAGGGTACACGAAAAACTGTTTTTT	CASSQNRVHEKLFF
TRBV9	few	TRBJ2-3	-	TGTGCCAGCAGCGACACGGACAGAGACTACACAGATACGCAGTATTTT	CASSDTDRDYTDTQYF
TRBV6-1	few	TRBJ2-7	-	TGTGCCAGCACTATATCCTACGAGCAGTACTTC	CASTISYEQYF